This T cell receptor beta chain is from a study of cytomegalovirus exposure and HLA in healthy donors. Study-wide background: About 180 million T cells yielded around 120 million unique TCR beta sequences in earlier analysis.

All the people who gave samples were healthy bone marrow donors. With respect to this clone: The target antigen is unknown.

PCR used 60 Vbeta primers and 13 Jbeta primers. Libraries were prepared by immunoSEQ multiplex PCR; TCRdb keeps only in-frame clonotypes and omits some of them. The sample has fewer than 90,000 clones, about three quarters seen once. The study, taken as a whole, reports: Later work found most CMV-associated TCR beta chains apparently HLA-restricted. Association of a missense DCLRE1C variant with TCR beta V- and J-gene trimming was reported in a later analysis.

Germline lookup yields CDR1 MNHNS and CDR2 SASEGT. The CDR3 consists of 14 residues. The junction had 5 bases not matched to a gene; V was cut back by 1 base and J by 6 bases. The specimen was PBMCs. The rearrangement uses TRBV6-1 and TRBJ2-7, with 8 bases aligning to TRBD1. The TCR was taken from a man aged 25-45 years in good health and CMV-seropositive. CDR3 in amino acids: CASSEVSRGREQYF. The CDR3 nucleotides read TGTGCCAGCAGTGAAGTCAGCAGGGGGCGCGAGCAGTACTTC.